This passage covers 10 T cell receptor beta chains from one sample sequenced in a study of post-analysis software for immune sequencing data. Regarding the study as a whole: Four or five TRBV segments occurring more often in patients than controls included TRBV5-6, TRBV5-1 and TRBV20-1.

Tagging with unique molecular identifiers was a feature of the TCR beta cDNA libraries. TCRdb reprocessed the PCR reads via MiXCR and lists one record per CDR3 protein. Of roughly 800,000 distinct CDR3 sequences detected, around 45% appear once; the ten largest clones hold 4% to 5%. These receptors are not linked to any known antigen. Source material: blood. The receptors here all came from a girl aged 5-17 years with multiple sclerosis.

The chain couples TRBV5-1 to TRBJ1-2; no clear D. Between the trimmed V and J ends, which lost 5 bases and 6 bases, there was a span of 20 bases. This CDR3 is built from 15 residues. CDR1 SGHRS and CDR2 YFSETQ come from the germline V gene. CDR3 nucleotide sequence: TGCGCCAGCAGTGGGGTAGGAGGTTCCGGGGATGGCTACACCTTC. Its translation is CASSGVGGSGDGYTF.

This chain uses TRBV20-1 with TRBJ2-3; the D gene is possibly TRBD1 (6 bases). CDR1 and CDR2 from the germline V gene are DFQATT and SNEGSKA (reference sequence). Deletions cut 3 bases from V and 5 bases from J, with 24 bases between. The CDR3 is made up of 17 amino acids. CDR3: CSARTLLDPSGEDTQYF. CDR3 DNA: TGCAGTGCTAGGACCCTTTTGGACCCGTCAGGGGAAGATACGCAGTATTTT.

A few counts support this clonotype. The gene calls are TRBV12-3 or TRBV12-4 and TRBJ1-1; D is unresolved. Deletions cut 4 bases from V and 4 bases from J, with 4 bases between. The CDR3 has 11 amino acids. In nucleotides, the CDR3 is TGTGCCAGCAGTTCCTCCACTGAAGCTTTCTTT. This encodes CASSSSTEAFF.

Remarks on this clonotype: It may be a read error: a sequence one base away is much more abundant. The chain joins TRBV27 to TRBJ1-2, with a possible D match to TRBD1 (6 bases). Looked up from germline, CDR1 is MNHEY and CDR2 is SMNVEV (reference sequence). V was trimmed by 6 bases and J by 5 bases, leaving 16 bases between them. CDR3 length equals 14 residues. The CDR3 loop is CASRSRGGGYGYTF. The CDR3 nucleotides read TGTGCCAGCAGGTCCAGGGGAGGGGGTTATGGCTACACCTTC.

The chain employs TRBV9 and TRBJ2-5, with TRBD2 identical over 8 bases. CDR1 and CDR2 from the germline V gene are SGDLS and YYNGEE. This CDR3 region has 16 residues. V was pared by 2 bases and J by 11 bases, with 17 bases of the junction left unmatched. This CDR3 is CASSVSPGLAGNEQYF. The CDR3 DNA reads TGTGCCAGCAGCGTCTCCCCCGGACTAGCTGGCAATGAGCAGTACTTC.

The CDR3 bases are TGTGCCAGCAGCTTAGAATACTGGGACAATGAGCAGTTCTTC. The encoded protein is CASSLEYWDNEQFF. The chain combines TRBV7-2 with TRBJ2-1; the D is unclear. The length of the CDR3 is 14 residues. V gave up 1 base and J gave up 5 bases, with 9 bases separating them. Germline-derived CDR1 and CDR2 are SGHTA and FQGNSA. Full variable domain (outside the CDR3, taken from reference TRBV7-2 and TRBJ2-1): GAGVSQSPSNKVTEKGKDVELRCDPISGHTALYWYRQSLGQGLEFLIYFQGNSAPDKSGLPSDRFSAERTGGSVSTLTIQRTQQEDSAVYLCASSLEYWDNEQFFGPGTRLTVL.

This clonotype was found a few times. The V and J genes are TRBV7-9 and TRBJ2-7, with 7 bases matching TRBD2. The CDR3 is 16 residues long. CDR1 is SEHNR, CDR2 FQNEAQ, per germline (reference sequence). The V and J ends lost 1 base and 2 bases, in that order; junction bases with no gene match: 8. The DNA of the CDR3 is TGTGCCAGCAGCTTAGTCGAGGCGGGAGACCCCTACGAGCAGTACTTC. Translating gives CASSLVEAGDPYEQYF.

This clonotype was seen a handful of times. The rearrangement joins TRBV5-1 to TRBJ1-1, with D unresolved. This CDR3 spans 17 amino acids. CDR1 and CDR2 from the germline V gene are SGHRS and YFSETQ. The ends were cut back, 4 bases at V and 0 bases at J, with 19 bases in the middle. DNA of the CDR3: TGCGCCAGCAGCCCGGACGTGAGTTTGGGAATGAACACTGAAGCTTTCTTT. Its protein is CASSPDVSLGMNTEAFF.

J is TRBJ1-2 and V is TRBV21-1. TRBV21-1 is a pseudogene. The CDR3 runs to 12 residues. The CDR3, as DNA: TGTGCCAGCAGCAGCGGGGGGTACGATGCCACCTTC. Translation gives CASSSGGYDATF.

The chain uses TRBV2 and TRBJ2-5; no firm D call. Trimming stripped 7 bases from V and 2 bases from J, with 14 bases between. CDR3 length: 14 residues. In germline, CDR1 is SNHLY, CDR2 FYNNEI. This chain's CDR3 is CASTPGDGQETQYF. As DNA, the CDR3 is TGTGCCAGCACCCCGGGCGACGGGCAAGAGACCCAGTACTTC.